The 22 T cell receptor beta chains below all came from one sample that was sequenced in a study of blood T cell repertoires in COVID-19. Method: immunoSEQ multiplex PCR; TCRdb's copy keeps in-frame clones and lacks some. The profile shows under 300,000 clones, roughly 80% of them singletons. Sequencing was performed on peripheral blood. These receptors all stem from a human donor with COVID-19, enrolled during active disease. The donor label of this sample is uncertain.

As for this clone: At one end, the junction sequence differs from germline, possibly due to a read error. V is TRBV28 and J is TRBJ2-7; 10 bases align to TRBD1. Per the germline V gene, CDR1 is MDHEN and CDR2 is SYDVKM. The length of the CDR3 is 13 residues. The chain's CDR3 is CASSFAGTGVPIF. The CDR3 DNA sequence: TGTGCCAGCAGTTTCGCCGGGACAGGGGTCCCTATATTC. Full variable domain (rest looked up from reference TRBV28 and TRBJ2-7): DVKVTQSSRYLVKRTGEKVFLECVQDMDHENMFWYRQDPGLGLRLIYFSYDVKMKEKGDIPEGYSVSREKKERFSLILESASTNQTSMYLCASSFAGTGVPIFGPGTRLTVT.

The V and J genes are TRBV13 and TRBJ2-1, with TRBD2 matching over 7 bases. V shed 0 bases and J 10 bases; nucleotides not matched to a gene: 6. Germline values: CDR1 PRHDT, CDR2 FYEKMQ (reference sequence). This CDR3 spans 14 amino acids. The CDR3 sequence is CASSLGGGSGEQFF. The CDR3, as DNA: TGTGCCAGCAGCTTAGGAGGCGGGAGTGGGGAGCAGTTCTTC.

The gene calls are TRBV10-1 and TRBJ1-5, with unresolved D. Trimming took off 6 bases at V and 7 bases at J, with 16 bases between the two ends. The CDR3 is 14 residues long. Germline values: CDR1 WNHNN, CDR2 SYGVQD (reference sequence). The CDR3 sequence is CASSPTRGGQPQHF. The CDR3 DNA follows: TGCGCCAGCAGCCCCACCCGGGGAGGGCAGCCCCAGCATTTT.

The chain links TRBV9 to TRBJ1-6, with 9 bases fitting TRBD1. The CDR3 totals 15 residues. The germline CDR1 and CDR2 sequences are SGDLS and YYNGEE. The ends lost 2 bases at V and 7 bases at J; junction bases unmatched: 4. The CDR3 DNA reads TGTGCCAGCAGCGTTTGGACAGGGGAGAATTCACCCCTCCACTTT. Protein product: CASSVWTGENSPLHF.

This chain uses TRBV7-2 with TRBJ2-7; 11 bases are shared with TRBD2. Germline V CDR1 and CDR2: SGHTA, FQGNSA. J gave up 0 bases and V 5 bases, and 6 bases lay outside the gene matches. The CDR3 has 16 residues. The CDR3 bases are TGTGCCAGCAGCCCGGGACTAGCGGAGAGCTCCTACGAGCAGTACTTC. This encodes CASSPGLAESSYEQYF.

The chain recombines TRBV6-2 or TRBV6-3 with TRBJ2-6, with D uncertain. The germline V and J ends were trimmed by 7 bases and 0 bases, with 13 bases remaining between them. The germline gives CDR1 MNHEY, CDR2 SVGEGT. The CDR3 consists of 16 residues. For the CDR3, the DNA is TGTGCCAGCACCCCAGCGAGCTTCTCTGGGGCCAACGTCCTGACTTTC. It yields the protein CASTPASFSGANVLTF.

The CDR3 DNA sequence: TGTGCCAGCAGCGTGGGAGCGGGGGTATACGAGCAGTACTTC. As protein: CASSVGAGVYEQYF. The chain combines TRBV9 with TRBJ2-7; 8 positions agree with TRBD2. Germline V lookup: CDR1 SGDLS, CDR2 YYNGEE. V lost 2 bases and J lost 4; bases outside the gene matches: 5. CDR3 length: 14 amino acids.

The chain employs TRBV3-1 (or the pseudogene TRBV3-2) and TRBJ1-2; D is unresolved. Trimming took 1 base from V and 8 from J, leaving 20 bases between them. Germline V gene data show CDR1 as LGHDT and CDR2 as YNNKEL (reference sequence). This CDR3 has 16 residues. DNA for the CDR3: TGTGCCAGCAGCCAAGGGGCAGCGATTAATACGGGAGGCTACACCTTC. This encodes CASSQGAAINTGGYTF.

Regarding this clone: The junction and the germline gene differ at one end; a read error may be behind it. The chain combines TRBV7-7 with TRBJ2-5; TRBD1 aligns across 9 bases. The germline V gene encodes CDR1 SSHAT and CDR2 FNYEAQ (reference sequence). The CDR3 sequence is 16 residues long. The DNA of the CDR3 is TGTGCTAGCAGCATCGCCGGGACAGGGACTCAAGAGACCCAGTACTTC. Translating it yields CASSIAGTGTQETQYF.

CDR3 coding DNA: TGTGCCAGCAGCTTGGCCAGGGACAGGGGATACACCTTC. As protein: CASSLARDRGYTF. This chain uses TRBV5-6 with TRBJ1-2, with 10 bases fitting TRBD1. The CDR3 has 13 amino acids. CDR1 is SGHDT and CDR2 is YYEEEE in the germline V gene. V shed 0 bases and J 11 bases; nucleotides not matched to a gene: 4.

The chain links TRBV5-1 to TRBJ2-2; unclear D gene. Trimming took 1 base from V and 7 from J, leaving 11 bases between them. The length of the CDR3 is 14 residues. Germline V gives CDR1 SGHRS, CDR2 YFSETQ. CDR3 amino acids: CASSLSGSGGELFF. The CDR3 DNA follows: TGCGCCAGCAGCTTGTCCGGGTCCGGCGGGGAGCTGTTTTTT. Full variable domain (rest looked up from reference TRBV5-1 and TRBJ2-2): KAGVTQTPRYLIKTRGQQVTLSCSPISGHRSVSWYQQTPGQGLQFLFEYFSETQRNKGNFPGRFSGRQFSNSRSEMNVSTLELGDSALYLCASSLSGSGGELFFGEGSRLTVL.

The count of this clone is one. The V call is TRBV24-1, the J call TRBJ2-3, with a weak D call TRBD2 (6 bases). Trimming shortened V by 5 bases and J by 0 bases, and 11 bases separated the two germline ends. The CDR3 sequence is 15 residues long. Germline V gives CDR1 KGHDR, CDR2 SFDVKD. The CDR3 coding sequence is TGTGCCACCAGTGGACCTAGCGATAGCACAGATACGCAGTATTTT. Translation: CATSGPSDSTDTQYF.

The rearrangement uses TRBV6-1 and TRBJ2-1, with TRBD2 identical over 13 bases. The CDR3 spans 16 residues. Germline V gene data show CDR1 as MNHNS and CDR2 as SASEGT. Trimming cost V 4 bases and J 2 bases; bases outside gene matches: 2. CDR3 nucleotide sequence: TGTGCCAGCAGTGGGACTAGCGGGGGTCCCTACAATGAGCAGTTCTTC. It codes for CASSGTSGGPYNEQFF.

The rearrangement links TRBV7-3 to TRBJ1-1; 9 bases are shared with TRBD1. The length of the CDR3 is 17 residues. Germline V gives CDR1 SGHTA, CDR2 FQGTGA. After removal of 5 bases from V and 4 bases from J, the junction contained 14 bases not matched to a gene. The CDR3 protein is CASSPQTLQGASTEAFF. In DNA form, the CDR3 reads TGTGCCAGCAGCCCCCAGACCCTACAGGGGGCGAGCACTGAAGCTTTCTTT.

The chain has TRBV11-2 and TRBJ1-4; D is possibly TRBD1 (5 bases). This CDR3 has 14 residues. CDR1 is SGHAT and CDR2 is FQNNGV in the germline V gene. Trimming stripped 5 bases from V and 2 bases from J, with 9 bases between. This chain's CDR3 is CASSQGVTNEKLFF. DNA of the CDR3: TGTGCCAGCAGCCAAGGGGTGACTAATGAAAAACTGTTTTTT.

The chain uses TRBV29-1 and TRBJ1-4; 9 positions agree with TRBD1. Per the germline V gene, CDR1 is SQVTM and CDR2 is ANQGSEA. The junction had 5 bases not matched to a gene; V was cut back by 4 bases and J by 8 bases. The CDR3 length is 13 residues. Here the CDR3 reads CSVAQGAGEKLFF. DNA of the CDR3: TGCAGCGTTGCACAGGGGGCCGGAGAAAAACTGTTTTTT.

This sequence joins TRBV28 and TRBJ2-7; the D gene is possibly TRBD2 (6 bases). In germline, CDR1 is MDHEN, CDR2 SYDVKM. CDR3 size: 15 residues. Between the trimmed V and J ends, which lost 2 bases and 6 bases, there was a span of 17 bases. Written as DNA, the CDR3 is TGTGCCAGCAGTTTAGGAGGGGCGATTCTGTCCGAGCAGTACTTC. Translated: CASSLGGAILSEQYF.

CDR3 sequence reads: CASIAPRDRGPRNYGYTF. The DNA of the CDR3 is TGTGCCAGTATCGCACCCCGGGACAGGGGGCCGAGGAACTATGGCTACACCTTC. The chain uses TRBV19 and TRBJ1-2, with TRBD1 matching over 12 bases. After removal of 7 bases from V and 2 bases from J, the junction contained 14 bases not matched to a gene. This CDR3 is 18 amino acids long. The germline CDR1 and CDR2 sequences are LNHDA and SQIVND (reference sequence).

The V gene is TRBV3-1 (or the pseudogene TRBV3-2), the J gene TRBJ2-2, with 10 bases aligning to TRBD2. This CDR3 has 17 residues. The V segment lost 0 bases and the J segment 7 bases; nucleotides outside the gene matches: 8. Looked up from germline, CDR1 is LGHDT and CDR2 is YNNKEL (reference sequence). The CDR3 loop reads CASSQDVPSGSIGELFF. The CDR3 DNA sequence: TGTGCCAGCAGCCAAGATGTCCCTAGCGGGAGTATCGGGGAGCTGTTTTTT.

The chain joins TRBV19 to TRBJ1-4; tentatively, D is TRBD1 (5 bases). The germline gives CDR1 LNHDA, CDR2 SQIVND (reference sequence). The CDR3 runs to 12 residues. Trimming left V 10 bases short and J 4 bases short, with 10 bases between. CDR3 sequence (DNA): TGTGCCACCAGGGCCCATAATGAAAAACTGTTTTTT. This translates into CATRAHNEKLFF.

The rearrangement links TRBV12-3 or TRBV12-4 to TRBJ1-3; D possibly corresponds to TRBD1 (6 bases). V was shortened by 5 bases and J by 4 bases, with 9 bases between the two germline ends. The CDR3 runs to 13 residues. The CDR3 loop is CASSPGTGNTIYF. For the CDR3, the DNA is TGTGCCAGCAGTCCAGGGACAGGAAACACCATATATTTT.

This chain uses TRBV25-1 with TRBJ2-7; TRBD2 matches 8 bases. Looked up from germline, CDR1 is MGHDK and CDR2 is SYGVNS. The V and J ends lost 1 base and 2 bases, in that order; junction bases with no gene match: 4. CDR3 length: 15 residues. CDR3 DNA sequence: TGTGCCAGCAGTGAATTTACTAGCGGTACCTACGAGCAGTACTTC. Its translation: CASSEFTSGTYEQYF.